This T cell receptor (beta chain) comes out of a study of CD8 T cells in Susac syndrome. RNA in amounts of about 0.45 to 1 ug was reverse transcribed with random hexamers. TCRdb re-derived calls from the immunoSEQ multiplex PCR reads in MiXCR, one entry per CDR3 protein. The profile covers just over 300,000 distinct CDR3 sequences, with around 90% appearing a single time and about 0.07% taken by the ten largest. From germline, CDR1 is SEHNR and CDR2 FQNEAQ (reference sequence). CDR3 size: 16 residues. Trimming at V came to 5 bases and at J to 2 bases, leaving 8 bases not matched to a gene. The material sequenced was CD4+ T cells from PBMCs. This rearrangement joins TRBV7-9 to TRBJ2-1, with 8 bases aligning to TRBD2. The receptor was derived from a human donor with multiple sclerosis. CDR3 DNA: TGTGCCAGCAGCGTTAGCGGGATGGGAACCTACAATGAGCAGTTCTTC. Its protein product is CASSVSGMGTYNEQFF. Full variable domain (outside the CDR3, taken from reference TRBV7-9 and TRBJ2-1): DTGVSQNPRHKITKRGQNVTFRCDPISEHNRLYWYRQTLGQGPEFLTYFQNEAQLEKSRLLSDRFSAERPKGSFSTLEIQRTEQGDSAMYLCASSVSGMGTYNEQFFGPGTRLTVL.